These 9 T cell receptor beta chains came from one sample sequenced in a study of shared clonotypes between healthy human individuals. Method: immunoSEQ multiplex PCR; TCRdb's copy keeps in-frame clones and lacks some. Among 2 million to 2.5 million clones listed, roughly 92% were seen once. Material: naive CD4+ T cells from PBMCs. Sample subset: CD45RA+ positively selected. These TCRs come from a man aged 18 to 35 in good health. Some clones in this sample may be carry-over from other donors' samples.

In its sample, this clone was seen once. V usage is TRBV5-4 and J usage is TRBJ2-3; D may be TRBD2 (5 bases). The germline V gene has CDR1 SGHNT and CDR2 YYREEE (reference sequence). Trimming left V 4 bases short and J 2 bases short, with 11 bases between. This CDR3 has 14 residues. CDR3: CASSRRRATDTQYF. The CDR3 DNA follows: TGTGCCAGCAGCCGGAGGCGGGCCACAGATACGCAGTATTTT.

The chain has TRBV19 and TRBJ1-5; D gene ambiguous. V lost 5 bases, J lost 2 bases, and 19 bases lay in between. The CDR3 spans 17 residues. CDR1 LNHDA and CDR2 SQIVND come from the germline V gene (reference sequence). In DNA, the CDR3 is TGTGCCAGTAGTCTCTTCCCTCCGGGGATTGGCAATCAGCCCCAGCATTTT. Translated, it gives CASSLFPPGIGNQPQHF.

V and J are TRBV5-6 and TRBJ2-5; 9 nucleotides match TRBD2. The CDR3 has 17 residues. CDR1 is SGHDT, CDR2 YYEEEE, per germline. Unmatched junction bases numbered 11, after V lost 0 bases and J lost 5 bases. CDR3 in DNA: TGTGCCAGCAGCTTGGACGGGGCTAGCGGGACGGGGGAGACCCAGTACTTC. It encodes CASSLDGASGTGETQYF.

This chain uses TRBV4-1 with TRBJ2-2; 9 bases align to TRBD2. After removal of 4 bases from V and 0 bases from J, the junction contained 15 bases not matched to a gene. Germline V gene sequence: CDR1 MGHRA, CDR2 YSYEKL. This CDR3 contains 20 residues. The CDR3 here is CASSRKYSGPSGTNTGELFF. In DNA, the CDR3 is TGCGCCAGCAGCCGCAAATACTCGGGACCTAGCGGGACGAACACCGGGGAGCTGTTTTTT.

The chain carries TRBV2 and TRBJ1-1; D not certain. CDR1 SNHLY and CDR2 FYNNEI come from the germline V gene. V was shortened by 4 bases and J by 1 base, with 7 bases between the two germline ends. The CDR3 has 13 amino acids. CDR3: CASSVSWNTEAFF. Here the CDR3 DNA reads TGTGCCAGCAGTGTCTCCTGGAACACTGAAGCTTTCTTT.

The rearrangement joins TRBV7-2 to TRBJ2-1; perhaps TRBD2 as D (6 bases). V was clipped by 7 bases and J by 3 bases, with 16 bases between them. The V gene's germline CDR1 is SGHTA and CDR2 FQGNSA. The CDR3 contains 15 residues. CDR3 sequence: CASTDMSSGYNEQFF. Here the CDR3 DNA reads TGTGCCAGCACCGACATGAGTAGCGGCTACAATGAGCAGTTCTTC.

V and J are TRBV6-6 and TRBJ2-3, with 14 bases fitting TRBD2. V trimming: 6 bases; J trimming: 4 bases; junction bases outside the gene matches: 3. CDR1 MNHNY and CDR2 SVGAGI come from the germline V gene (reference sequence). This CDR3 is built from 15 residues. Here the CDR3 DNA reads TGTGCCAGCAGAGGACTAGCGGGAGGTGCAGATACGCAGTATTTT. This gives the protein CASRGLAGGADTQYF.

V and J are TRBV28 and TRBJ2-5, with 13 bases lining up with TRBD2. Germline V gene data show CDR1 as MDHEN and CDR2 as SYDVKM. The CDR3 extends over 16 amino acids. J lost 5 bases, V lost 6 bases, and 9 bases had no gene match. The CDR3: CASRPLAGGPGETQYF. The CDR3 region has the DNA TGTGCCAGCAGGCCACTAGCGGGAGGGCCGGGGGAGACCCAGTACTTC. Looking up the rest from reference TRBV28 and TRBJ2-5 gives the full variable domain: DVKVTQSSRYLVKRTGEKVFLECVQDMDHENMFWYRQDPGLGLRLIYFSYDVKMKEKGDIPEGYSVSREKKERFSLILESASTNQTSMYLCASRPLAGGPGETQYFGPGTRLLVL.

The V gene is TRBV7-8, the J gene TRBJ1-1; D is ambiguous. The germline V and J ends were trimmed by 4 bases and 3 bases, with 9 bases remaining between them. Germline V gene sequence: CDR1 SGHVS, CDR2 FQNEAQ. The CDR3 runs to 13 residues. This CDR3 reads CASSSWRDTEAFF. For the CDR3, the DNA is TGTGCCAGCAGCTCCTGGAGGGACACTGAAGCTTTCTTT.